This T cell receptor (beta chain) derives from a study of T-cell reconstitution after alpha-beta-depleted transplantation in children. Study results and limitations: The main origin of T-cell counts and diversity one year after transplant was newly produced T cells. Several hundred expanded graft clones reportedly were the source of alpha-beta T cells about two months after transplant.

This clonotype was counted a few times. The antigen is undetermined. Preparing the TCRbeta library involved the use of unique molecular identifiers. One entry per CDR3 protein, called by TCRdb with MiXCR from the PCR reads. The repertoire has about a million distinct CDR3 sequences, under 30% of them found once; the top ten carry roughly 30%. Sequenced here: PBMCs, mostly from graft donor cells, sampled 360 days after TCRalphabeta/CD19-depleted stem cell transplant. This receptor was identified in a boy under three years old who had a stem cell transplant for SCID, so the T cells may come from the graft donor.

The CDR3 nucleotides are TGTGCCAGCAGGCCGGGACTAGCAACCGGGGAGCTGTTTTTT. Protein sequence: CASRPGLATGELFF. The chain uses TRBV3-1 and TRBJ2-2; TRBD2 agrees at 9 bases. Trimming at V came to 6 bases and at J to 5 bases, leaving 4 bases not matched to a gene. Per germline, CDR1 LGHDT and CDR2 YNNKEL (reference sequence). CDR3 length: 14 amino acids.